This TCR beta chain was sequenced for a study of T cell repertoires in cytomegalovirus infection. Study-level findings and limits: Dominating the ex vivo response were TCR beta clonotypes that were CMV-specific and HLA-C-restricted.

TCRdb reanalysed the reads using MiXCR and keeps one entry per CDR3 protein. The sample shows 35,000 or so distinct CDR3 sequences, around half of them seen only once. The germline V gene has CDR1 MNHEY and CDR2 SMNVEV (reference sequence). The CDR3 has 14 amino acids. V lost 3 bases, J lost 1 base, and 9 bases lay in between. This clonotype was found a few times. The antigen is undetermined. The specimen was CD8+ T cells from cultured PBMCs, collected from culture after CMV antigen stimulation. This TCR came from a human donor in good health (CMV status not recorded). Some clones in this sample may be carry-over from other donors' samples. This chain joins TRBV27 and TRBJ1-1, with D perhaps TRBD1 (5 bases). The CDR3 spells CASSFGGENTEAFF. CDR3 DNA sequence: TGTGCCAGCAGTTTCGGGGGGGAGAACACTGAAGCTTTCTTT.